A selection of T cell receptor beta chains follows, all from one sample in a study of immune characteristics of hereditary and idiopathic chronic pancreatitis. The protocol was immunoSEQ multiplex PCR, while the TCRdb copy is restricted to in-frame clones and leaves out a portion. The profile covers fewer than 2,000 clones, with roughly four fifths appearing a single time and 45% to 55% taken by the ten largest. The sequenced sample consisted of pancreas tissue with hereditary chronic pancreatitis. These receptors were obtained from a human donor with chronic pancreatitis. Both conserved end residues are part of each CDR3. A D gene is named only where the DNA matches it firmly. Expanded clones are given a class, and other clones once, few, many or no size at all.

d_gene,v_gene,abundance,j_gene,CDR3nt,CDR3aa
NA,TRBV7-2,NA,TRBJ1-4,TGTGCCAGCAGCTTACGACAGAGTCATGAAAAACTGTTTTTT,CASSLRQSHEKLFF
NA,TRBV19,NA,TRBJ2-5,TGTGCCAGTAGTATAAGCGGCGAGACCCAGTACTTC,CASSISGETQYF
NA,TRBV7-2,NA,TRBJ2-3,TGTGCCAGCTTTCCCAGCGGGTCGGCTAGCACAGATACGCAGTATTTT,CASFPSGSASTDTQYF
NA,TRBV15,NA,TRBJ1-5,TGTGCCACCCGGGCGATTGGCGGGGGGCCAGGAAATCAGCCCCAGCATTTT,CATRAIGGGPGNQPQHF
TRBD2,TRBV2,few,TRBJ2-5,TGTGCCAGCGGCCCGGGACTAGACATGGAGACCCAGTACTTC,CASGPGLDMETQYF
NA,TRBV19,NA,TRBJ1-2,TGTGCCAGTAGTCTTACAGGGAACTCGGGCGGCTACACCTTC,CASSLTGNSGGYTF
NA,TRBV7-9,few,TRBJ1-4,TGTGCCAGCAGTTTTCCCTCTACAACTAATGAAAAACTGTTTTTT,CASSFPSTTNEKLFF
NA,TRBV6-1,NA,TRBJ2-6,TGTGCCAGCAGTGAAAAGGGGGCTGGGGCCAACGTCCTGACTTTC,CASSEKGAGANVLTF
NA,TRBV7-9,large,TRBJ1-3,TGTGCCAGCAGGCCCCGGGGCTTCGACTCTGGAAACACCATATATTTT,CASRPRGFDSGNTIYF
NA,TRBV7-5,NA,TRBJ2-2,TGTGCCAGAAGCCCTACTCCGATGGGCGGGAAACCCGAGAACTGCACCGGGGAGCTGTTTTTT,CARSPTPMGGKPENCTGELFF
NA,TRBV5-1,NA,TRBJ2-3,TGCGCCAGCAGTGGGGGCGGCCGCACAGATACGCAGTATTTT,CASSGGGRTDTQYF
NA,TRBV7-2,once,TRBJ1-6,TGTGCCAGCAGCTACAGCCCGAATACCATTAATTCACCCCTCCACTTT,CASSYSPNTINSPLHF
NA,TRBV6-1,NA,TRBJ1-1,TGTGCCAGCAGTGAAGGGGGGCCCGGCACTGAAGCTTTCTTT,CASSEGGPGTEAFF
TRBD2,TRBV10-3,NA,TRBJ2-1,TGTGCCATCAGTGGACTAGCGGGAAATTTAGGCTCCTACAATGAGCAGTTCTTC,CAISGLAGNLGSYNEQFF
TRBD2,TRBV6-4,NA,TRBJ2-1,TGTGCCAGCAGTGACTCCTTCGGGACTAGCGGTAACAATGAGCAGTTCTTC,CASSDSFGTSGNNEQFF
NA,TRBV6-1,NA,TRBJ2-2,TGTGCCAGCAGTGAGGCGGGCAAAGACACCGGGGAGCTGTTTTTT,CASSEAGKDTGELFF
NA,TRBV6-2/TRBV6-3,NA,TRBJ2-5,TGTGCCAGCAGTTACGGTCCGGACACCCAAGAGACCCAGTACTTC,CASSYGPDTQETQYF
NA,TRBV29-1,few,TRBJ1-1,TGCAGCGCTTGGGGTGACACTGAAGCTTTCTTT,CSAWGDTEAFF
TRBD1,TRBV29-1,NA,TRBJ2-3,TGCAGCGTTGACGGGACAGTCACCACAGATACGCAGTATTTT,CSVDGTVTTDTQYF